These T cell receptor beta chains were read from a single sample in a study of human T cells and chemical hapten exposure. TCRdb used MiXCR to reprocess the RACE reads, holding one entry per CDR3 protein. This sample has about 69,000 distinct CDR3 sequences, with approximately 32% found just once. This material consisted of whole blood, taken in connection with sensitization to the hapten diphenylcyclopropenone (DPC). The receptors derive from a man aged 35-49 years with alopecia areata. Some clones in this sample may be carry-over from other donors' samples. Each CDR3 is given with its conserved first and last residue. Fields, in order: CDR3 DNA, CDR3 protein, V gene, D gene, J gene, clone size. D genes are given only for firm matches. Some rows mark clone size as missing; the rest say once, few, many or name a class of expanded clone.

TGCGCCAGCAGCCAAGGGCTAGCGGCCTTCACAAACATTCAGTACTTC,CASSQGLAAFTNIQYF,TRBV4-3,TRBD2,TRBJ2-4,.
TGCAGCGTCCCCATTAGCGGGGACTACAATGAGCAGTTCTTC,CSVPISGDYNEQFF,TRBV29-1,TRBD2,TRBJ2-1,.
TGTGCCAGCAGTACCCGGACAGAAGAGACCCAGTACTTC,CASSTRTEETQYF,TRBV27,.,TRBJ2-5,medium-sized
TGTGCCAGTATGAGACTAGCCACGGGAGGGATAAATGAGCAGTTCTTC,CASMRLATGGINEQFF,TRBV19,TRBD2,TRBJ2-1,few
TGTGCCAGCAGGTCAGGGGGCTTCACAGATACGCAGTATTTT,CASRSGGFTDTQYF,TRBV2,TRBD1,TRBJ2-3,.
TGTGCCAGCAGCTCCGGGACAGGGGGCGAGGGCTACAATGAGCAGTTCTTC,CASSSGTGGEGYNEQFF,TRBV5-8,TRBD1,TRBJ2-1,.
TGTGCCACCAGTGAGAGGACAGGGTCGGTTTCCGGGGAGCTGTTTTTT,CATSERTGSVSGELFF,TRBV24-1,TRBD1,TRBJ2-2,few
TGTGCCAGCAGTTCGGGGCCTTCTGGGACAGATACGCAGTATTTT,CASSSGPSGTDTQYF,TRBV12-3/TRBV12-4,.,TRBJ2-3,few
TGTGCCAGCAGCCCACCCCCTGGACAGGACACGGCTTACGGCTACACCTTC,CASSPPPGQDTAYGYTF,TRBV7-9,TRBD1,TRBJ1-2,.
TGCAGTGCTAGAAAATCGGACAGGGCCCCCTACGAGCAGTACTTC,CSARKSDRAPYEQYF,TRBV20-1,TRBD1,TRBJ2-7,.
TGTGCCAGCACCTTAACCCCTACCCCCGGGGATGAGCAGTTCTTC,CASTLTPTPGDEQFF,TRBV28,.,TRBJ2-1,.
TGTGCCAGCAGCTTCCCCCCGACTAGCGGGAGCACAGATACGCAGTATTTT,CASSFPPTSGSTDTQYF,TRBV7-9,TRBD2,TRBJ2-3,.
TGTGCCAGCAAATGGCGTTTGGTCACCGGGGAGCTGTTTTTT,CASKWRLVTGELFF,TRBV27,.,TRBJ2-2,.
TGTGCCAGCAGTGGAACCAGGAGTGGTTCACCCCTCCACTTT,CASSGTRSGSPLHF,TRBV2,.,TRBJ1-6,.
TGTGCCAGCAATCCAGCCAAGGGTAGTCAGCCCCAGCATTTT,CASNPAKGSQPQHF,TRBV28,.,TRBJ1-5,.
TGTGCCAGCAGTTCCGTCACCAAGCTAATCTCTACTAGCGGGAGCTCCTACGAGCAGTACTTC,CASSSVTKLISTSGSSYEQYF,TRBV28,TRBD2,TRBJ2-7,.
TGTGCCACCAGTGACTCCCTGGGGACAGGGTCGGAAAAACTGTTTTTT,CATSDSLGTGSEKLFF,TRBV24-1,TRBD1,TRBJ1-4,few
TGTGCCAGCAGCCACCGGGACAGGGGGGGCACTGAAGCTTTCTTT,CASSHRDRGGTEAFF,TRBV6-2/TRBV6-3,TRBD1,TRBJ1-1,few
TGTGCCAGCAGCCTTGTCGGGGAGCAGTACTTC,CASSLVGEQYF,TRBV6-2/TRBV6-3,.,TRBJ2-7,.
TGTGCCAGCAGTCGGGACGGAACCTATGGCTACACCTTC,CASSRDGTYGYTF,TRBV3-1,.,TRBJ1-2,.
TGTGCCAGCAGCCAGGGAGGGAGGACTGAAGCTTTCTTT,CASSQGGRTEAFF,TRBV3-1,.,TRBJ1-1,.
TGTGCCAGCAGTGAAGACAGTTTGAATCAGCCCCAGCATTTT,CASSEDSLNQPQHF,TRBV12-3/TRBV12-4,.,TRBJ1-5,.
TGTGCCAGCAGTTTCCTAGCCGCGGAGACCCAGTACTTC,CASSFLAAETQYF,TRBV12-3/TRBV12-4,.,TRBJ2-5,.
TGTGCCAGCACTACTCCGAACACTGAAGCTTTCTTT,CASTTPNTEAFF,TRBV2,.,TRBJ1-1,.
TGTGCCAGCAGGGAACAAACCGTAGGTGCCGGGGAGCTGTTTTTT,CASREQTVGAGELFF,TRBV2,.,TRBJ2-2,.
TGTGCCAGCAGCTCCCGGGTCGGGACAGGGCTTACCTACGAGCAGTACTTC,CASSSRVGTGLTYEQYF,TRBV7-2,TRBD1,TRBJ2-7,.